The clone carrying this TCR beta chain was counted only a few times. As yet, its antigen is unknown. This entry belongs to a study of response to subunit inactivated influenza vaccine. CDR3 size: 14 residues. Trimming removed 1 base from V and 3 bases from J; junction bases left unmatched: 3. Germline CDR1 reads MGHRA; CDR2 reads YSYEKL. Study observations and caveats: With each seasonal influenza vaccination, the authors suggested, few new T cells are recruited.

Using its own MiXCR run on the RT-PCR reads, TCRdb lists one record per CDR3 protein. This sample yields approximately 700,000 distinct CDR3 sequences, of which about 15% are seen a single time; less than 7% belongs to the top ten. The rearrangement uses TRBV4-1 and TRBJ2-7; 7 nucleotides line up with TRBD2. The TCR comes from a man aged 45-60 years who received an inactivated influenza vaccine. The specimen comprised PBMCs from blood, sampled roughly 2 weeks before vaccination. The CDR3 loop is CASSQGGGDYEQYF. The DNA of the CDR3 is TGCGCCAGCAGCCAAGGGGGGGGAGACTACGAGCAGTACTTC.